These 9 T cell receptor beta chains share one sample of origin, sequenced in a study of Graves' ophthalmopathy and Graves' hyperthyroidism. The authors amplified TCR beta CDR3 regions, and they did so from RNA transcripts for repertoire sequencing. An opening RT-PCR round employed HTBI primers and preceded a second-round multiplex PCR. TCRdb redid the calling of the multiplex PCR reads with MiXCR, one entry per CDR3 protein. The table has fewer than 600,000 distinct CDR3 sequences, about an eighth seen once; the top ten hold 8% to 10%. Sequenced input: blood. These receptors were collected from a woman aged 30 to 39 with Graves' ophthalmopathy.

The V and J genes are TRBV29-1 and TRBJ1-2; D remains unclear. CDR1 is SQVTM, CDR2 ANQGSEA, per germline. V was clipped by 3 bases and J by 6 bases, with 2 bases between them. CDR3 length: 9 amino acids. CDR3 protein: CSVDHGYTF. DNA of the CDR3: TGCAGCGTTGACCATGGCTACACCTTC.

There are many counts of this clonotype. The chain carries TRBV28 and TRBJ1-2; tentatively, D is TRBD1 (5 bases). CDR1 is MDHEN, CDR2 SYDVKM, per germline. V was trimmed by 6 bases and J by 4 bases, leaving 15 bases between them. The CDR3 length is 14 residues. CDR3 sequence reads: CASSDSLLFYGYTF. The CDR3 DNA reads as TGTGCCAGCAGCGACAGCCTACTTTTCTATGGCTACACCTTC.

A word on this clonotype: No conserved phenylalanine or tryptophan is present at the end of the CDR3, so a read error is the likely explanation. This chain uses TRBV30 with TRBJ1-1; a possible D gene is TRBD1 (5 bases). The CDR3 is made up of 11 amino acids. Germline V lookup: CDR1 GTSNPN, CDR2 SVGIG (reference sequence). The V and J ends lost 0 bases and 6 bases respectively, with 5 bases between them. CDR3 sequence (DNA): TGTGCCTGGAGTGTGGGGCCTGAAGCTTTCTCT. Protein: CAWSVGPEAFS.

The V and J genes are TRBV18 and TRBJ2-7; either TRBD1 or TRBD2 may fit D (6 bases each). The CDR3 runs to 15 residues. V lost 0 bases to trimming and J lost 2 bases, with 11 bases between them. Germline CDR1 is KGHSH and CDR2 is LQKENI. This CDR3 reads CASSPPMGGPYEQYF. Here the CDR3 DNA reads TGTGCCAGCTCACCACCAATGGGGGGCCCCTACGAGCAGTACTTC.

This chain connects TRBV11-2 to TRBJ1-1; D remains unclear. The CDR3 is 17 amino acids. The germline V gene encodes CDR1 SGHAT and CDR2 FQNNGV. Trimming removed 1 base at V and 1 base at J, with 16 bases between. The CDR3 region has the DNA TGTGCCAGCAGCTTAGGACATTTCGGCCCGCAGAACACTGAAGCTTTCTTT. It translates to CASSLGHFGPQNTEAFF.

This clonotype was detected ten times or more. This chain joins TRBV7-2 and TRBJ2-2; no firm D call. The CDR3 is 13 residues long. Trimming shortened V by 5 bases and J by 6 bases, and 10 bases separated the two germline ends. Germline CDR1 SGHTA, CDR2 FQGNSA. The CDR3 DNA reads TGTGCCAGCAGCCAGACCCGGGCCGGGGAGCTGTTTTTT. It translates to CASSQTRAGELFF.

A word on this clonotype: The junction departs from the called germline gene at one end, perhaps through a read error. The genes are TRBV6-5 and TRBJ2-7; a weak D match, TRBD1 (6 bases). The CDR3 is 15 amino acids. Germline V CDR1 and CDR2: MNHEY, SVGAGI. The CDR3: CASSSRDIRIYDQYF. The CDR3 DNA reads as TGTGCCAGCAGTTCAAGGGACATCCGTATCTACGATCAGTACTTC.

This clonotype was seen at least ten times. The chain carries TRBV28 and TRBJ2-7; possibly TRBD1 for D (5 bases). V was pared by 9 bases and J by 2 bases, with 11 bases between. CDR1 is MDHEN, CDR2 SYDVKM, per germline. The CDR3 length is 12 residues. Here the CDR3 reads CASRRTTYEQYF. For the CDR3, the DNA is TGTGCCAGTCGTCGGACAACCTACGAGCAGTACTTC.

The table lists this clonotype with many counts. The CDR3 reads CASSERLDIQYF. In DNA form, the CDR3 reads TGTGCCAGCAGTGAAAGGTTAGACATTCAGTACTTC. The chain employs TRBV6-1 and TRBJ2-4; D remains unclear. This CDR3 region has 12 residues. Germline V CDR1 and CDR2: MNHNS, SASEGT. V dropped 2 bases and J dropped 8 bases, with 7 bases sitting between them.